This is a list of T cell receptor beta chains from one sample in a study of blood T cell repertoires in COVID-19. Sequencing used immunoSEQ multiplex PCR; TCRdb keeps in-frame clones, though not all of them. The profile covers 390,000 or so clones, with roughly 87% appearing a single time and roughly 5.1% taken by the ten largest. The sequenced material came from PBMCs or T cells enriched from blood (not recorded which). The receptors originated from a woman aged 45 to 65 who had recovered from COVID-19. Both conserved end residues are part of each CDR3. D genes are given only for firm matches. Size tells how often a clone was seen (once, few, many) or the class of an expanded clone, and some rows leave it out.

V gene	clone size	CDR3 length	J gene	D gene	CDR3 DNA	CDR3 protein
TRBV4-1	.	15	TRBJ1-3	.	TGCGCCAGCAGCCAGGGGGCGCTAGGTGGAAACACCATATATTTT	CASSQGALGGNTIYF
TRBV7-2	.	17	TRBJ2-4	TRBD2	TGTGCCAGCAGCTGGGAACTAGCGGGTGTAGCCAAAAACATTCAGTACTTC	CASSWELAGVAKNIQYF
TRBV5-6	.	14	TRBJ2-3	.	TGTGCCAGCAGCTTTGACAGACCCACAGATACGCAGTATTTT	CASSFDRPTDTQYF
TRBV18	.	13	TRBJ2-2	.	TGTGCCAGCTCACCACCCCGAGATGGGGAGCTGTTTTTT	CASSPPRDGELFF
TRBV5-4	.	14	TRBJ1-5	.	TGTGCCAGCAGCTCTGGACAGCCCGGTCAGCCCCAGCATTTT	CASSSGQPGQPQHF
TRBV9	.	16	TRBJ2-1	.	TGTGCCAGCAGCGTAGAACTCCCATTAGATCCTACTGAGCAGTTCTTC	CASSVELPLDPTEQFF
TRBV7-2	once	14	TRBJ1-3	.	TGTGCCAGCAGCTTGGGGACAAGTGGAAACACCATATATTTT	CASSLGTSGNTIYF
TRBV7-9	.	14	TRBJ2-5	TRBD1	TGTGCCAGCAGCTACGACAGGGCGCAAGAGACCCAGTACTTC	CASSYDRAQETQYF
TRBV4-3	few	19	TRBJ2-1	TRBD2	TGCGCCAGCAGCCAAGACGGGACTAGCGGGAGTATTAGGCCGGGTGAGCAGTTCTTC	CASSQDGTSGSIRPGEQFF
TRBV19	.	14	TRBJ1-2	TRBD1	TGTGCCAGTACCAGCCGGGACAGGGACTATGGCTACACCTTC	CASTSRDRDYGYTF
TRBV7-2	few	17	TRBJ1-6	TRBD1	TGTGCCAGCAGCGTTCGACAGGGGAGTTCAAGGAATTCACCCCTCCACTTT	CASSVRQGSSRNSPLHF
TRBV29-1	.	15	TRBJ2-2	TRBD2	TGCAGCGTTGGGCCTAGCGGATCGAACACCGGGGAGCTGTTTTTT	CSVGPSGSNTGELFF
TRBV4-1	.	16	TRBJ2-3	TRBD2	TGCGCCAGCAGCCGGGTGATAGCGGGGAGTCCAGATACGCAGTATTTT	CASSRVIAGSPDTQYF
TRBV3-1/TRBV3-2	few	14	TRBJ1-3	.	TGTGCCAGCAGCCCCGGGGGGCCTGGAAACACCATATATTTT	CASSPGGPGNTIYF
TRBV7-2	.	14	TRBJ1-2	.	TGTGCCAGCAGCGAAATCGGGACTCCCTATGGCTACACCTTC	CASSEIGTPYGYTF
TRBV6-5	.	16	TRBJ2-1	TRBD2	TGTGCCAGCAGTTTCTACCGGGACTACCCATACAATGAGCAGTTCTTC	CASSFYRDYPYNEQFF
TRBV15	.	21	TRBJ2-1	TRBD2	TGTGCCACCAGCAGGTGCCTAGATCGAGCGGGGGGGCCTCCCCCCTACAATGAGCAGTTCTTC	CATSRCLDRAGGPPPYNEQFF
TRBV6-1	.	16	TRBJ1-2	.	TGTGCCAGCAGTGAATTCCGGCAGGGCCAAAACTATGGCTACACCTTC	CASSEFRQGQNYGYTF
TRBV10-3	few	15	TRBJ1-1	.	TGTGCCATCAGTGAGTCTCCAGGGCCGAGCGCTGAAGCTTTCTTT	CAISESPGPSAEAFF
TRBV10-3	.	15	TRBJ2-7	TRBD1	TGTGCCATCAAACCCGGGACAGGGAATTCCTACGAGCAGTACTTC	CAIKPGTGNSYEQYF
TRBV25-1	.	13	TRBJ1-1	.	TGTGCCAGCAGTGAATTGGTAGGTCGGGGAGCTTTCTTT	CASSELVGRGAFF
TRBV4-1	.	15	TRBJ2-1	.	TGCGCCAGCAGCCAAGTGACGGGCTCCTACAATGAGCAGTTCTTC	CASSQVTGSYNEQFF
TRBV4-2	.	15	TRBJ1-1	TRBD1	TGTGCCAGCAGCCTGGGACAGGCGATTAACACTGAAGCTTTCTTT	CASSLGQAINTEAFF
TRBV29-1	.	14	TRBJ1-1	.	TGCAGCGTTGAAGATCTTAGTTGGAACACTGAAGCTTTCTTT	CSVEDLSWNTEAFF
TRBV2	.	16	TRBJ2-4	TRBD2	TGTGCCAGCAGGGGCGGGACTAGCGGGGGGCAAAACATTCAGTACTTC	CASRGGTSGGQNIQYF
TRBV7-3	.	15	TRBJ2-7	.	TGTGCCAGCAGCTTAAGTGGAGGCGCGGGCTACGAGCAGTACTTC	CASSLSGGAGYEQYF
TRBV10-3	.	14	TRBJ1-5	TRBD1	TGTGCCACCCTTGACAGGGGTAGCAATCAGCCCCAGCATTTT	CATLDRGSNQPQHF
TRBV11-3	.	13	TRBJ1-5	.	TGTGCCAGCAGCCCAGAGGAGGGTCAGCCCCAGCATTTT	CASSPEEGQPQHF
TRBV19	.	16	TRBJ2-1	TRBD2	TGTGCCAGTAGTACTCCCGGACTAGGCCTAGGGACGGAGCAGTTCTTC	CASSTPGLGLGTEQFF
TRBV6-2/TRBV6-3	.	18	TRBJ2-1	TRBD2	TGTGCCAGCAGTTACTCGCTATTGGGCGGGAGTAATTACAATGAGCAGTTCTTC	CASSYSLLGGSNYNEQFF
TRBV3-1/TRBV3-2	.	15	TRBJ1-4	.	TGTGCCAGCAGCACCCGGGCCTTGGAGGGTGAAAAACTGTTTTTT	CASSTRALEGEKLFF
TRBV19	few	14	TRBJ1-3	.	TGTGCCACCCTACCAGGAGGGCATGGAAACACCATATATTTT	CATLPGGHGNTIYF
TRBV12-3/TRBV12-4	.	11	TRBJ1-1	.	TGTGCCAGCAGCCCGGGAGTAGCGGCTTTCTTT	CASSPGVAAFF
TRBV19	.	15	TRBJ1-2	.	TGTGCCAGTAGAACGAAAGGAGCAAGAAACTATGGCTACACCTTC	CASRTKGARNYGYTF
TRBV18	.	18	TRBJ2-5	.	TGTGCCAGCTCACCAATCAGCCTAAGCGGGCGGGTGAGAGAGACCCAGTACTTC	CASSPISLSGRVRETQYF
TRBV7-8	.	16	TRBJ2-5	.	TGTGCCAGCAGCGAGACTGACGCTCTAGGTGGAGAGACCCAGTACTTC	CASSETDALGGETQYF
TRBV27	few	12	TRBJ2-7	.	TGTGCCAGCAGTTCCCCAGGCGTCGAGCAGTACTTC	CASSSPGVEQYF
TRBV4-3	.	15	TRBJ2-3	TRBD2	TGCGCCAGCAGTGGACTAGCGGGGGGGCCAGATACGCAGTATTTT	CASSGLAGGPDTQYF
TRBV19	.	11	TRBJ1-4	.	TGTGCCAGTAGTCCGGGGGGCAAACTGTTTTTT	CASSPGGKLFF
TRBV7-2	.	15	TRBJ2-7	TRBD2	TGTGCCAGCAGCGGGGGAGGGAGTTCTTGGGACGAGCAGTACTTC	CASSGGGSSWDEQYF
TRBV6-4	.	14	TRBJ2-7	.	TGTGCCAGCAGTGAACAGGGTCCCGGGAACGAGCAGTACTTC	CASSEQGPGNEQYF
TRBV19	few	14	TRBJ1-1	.	TGTGCCAGTAGGACCGGGAGTAGGGGCACTGAAGCTTTCTTT	CASRTGSRGTEAFF
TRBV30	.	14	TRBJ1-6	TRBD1	TGTGCCTGGACCCCCGGGACAGTGTATTCACCCCTCCACTTT	CAWTPGTVYSPLHF
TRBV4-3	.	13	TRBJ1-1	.	TGCGCCAGCAGCCAAGATCGAGGGGGGGCGGCTTTCTTT	CASSQDRGGAAFF
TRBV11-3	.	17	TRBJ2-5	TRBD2	TGTGCCAGCAGCTTAGGGGCACTAGCGGGGGGTGGAGAGACCCAGTACTTC	CASSLGALAGGGETQYF
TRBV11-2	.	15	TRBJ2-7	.	TGTGCCAGCAGCTTAGGCAAAGGGGATCTCTACGAGCAGTACTTC	CASSLGKGDLYEQYF
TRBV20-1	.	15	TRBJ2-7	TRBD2	TGCAGTGCTAGTCAGACTAGCGGGCGCAACTACGAGCAGTACTTC	CSASQTSGRNYEQYF
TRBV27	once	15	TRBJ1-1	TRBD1	TGTGCCAGCAGTTTATCCCTGACAGGGATGACTGAAGCTTTCTTT	CASSLSLTGMTEAFF
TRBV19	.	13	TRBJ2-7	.	TGTGCCAGTAGTAGGGGGGACCTGGTCCGGTTGTACTTC	CASSRGDLVRLYF